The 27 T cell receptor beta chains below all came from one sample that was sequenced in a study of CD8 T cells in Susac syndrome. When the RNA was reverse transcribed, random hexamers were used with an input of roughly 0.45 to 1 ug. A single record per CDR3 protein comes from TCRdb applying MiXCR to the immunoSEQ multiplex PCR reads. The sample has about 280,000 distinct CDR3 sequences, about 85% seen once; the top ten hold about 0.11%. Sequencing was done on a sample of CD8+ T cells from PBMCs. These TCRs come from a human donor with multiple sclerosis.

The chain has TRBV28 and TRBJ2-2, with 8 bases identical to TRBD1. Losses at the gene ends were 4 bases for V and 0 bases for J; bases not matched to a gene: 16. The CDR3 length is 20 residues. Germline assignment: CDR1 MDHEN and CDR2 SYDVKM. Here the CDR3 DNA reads TGTGCCAGCAGTTGTCCCGAGACAGGGGCACACTGCGCGAACACCGGGGAGCTGTTTTTT. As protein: CASSCPETGAHCANTGELFF.

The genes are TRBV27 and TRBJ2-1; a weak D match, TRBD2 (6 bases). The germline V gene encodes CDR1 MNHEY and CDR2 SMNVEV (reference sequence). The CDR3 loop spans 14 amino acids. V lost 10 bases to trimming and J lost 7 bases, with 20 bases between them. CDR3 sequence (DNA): TGTGCCACCGGACTATTTGAGGGGAAGAATGAGCAGTTCTTC. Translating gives CATGLFEGKNEQFF.

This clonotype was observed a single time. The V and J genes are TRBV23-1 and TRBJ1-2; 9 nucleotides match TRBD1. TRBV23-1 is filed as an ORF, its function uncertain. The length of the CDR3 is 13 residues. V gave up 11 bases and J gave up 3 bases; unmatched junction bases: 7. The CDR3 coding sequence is TGCGCCGGGGGGGACAGGGAGGACTATGGCTACACCTTC. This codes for CAGGDREDYGYTF.

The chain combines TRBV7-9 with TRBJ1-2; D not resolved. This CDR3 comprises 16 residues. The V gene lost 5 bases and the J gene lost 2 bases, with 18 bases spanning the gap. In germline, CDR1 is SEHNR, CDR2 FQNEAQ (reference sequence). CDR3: CASSIPSAGLNYGYTF. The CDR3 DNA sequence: TGTGCCAGCAGCATCCCCTCCGCCGGACTAAACTATGGCTACACCTTC.

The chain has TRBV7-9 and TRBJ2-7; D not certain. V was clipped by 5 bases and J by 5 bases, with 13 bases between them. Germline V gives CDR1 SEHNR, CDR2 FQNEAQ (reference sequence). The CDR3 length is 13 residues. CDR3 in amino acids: CASSRPMRDEQYF. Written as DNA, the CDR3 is TGTGCCAGCAGCCGGCCCATGCGAGACGAGCAGTACTTC.

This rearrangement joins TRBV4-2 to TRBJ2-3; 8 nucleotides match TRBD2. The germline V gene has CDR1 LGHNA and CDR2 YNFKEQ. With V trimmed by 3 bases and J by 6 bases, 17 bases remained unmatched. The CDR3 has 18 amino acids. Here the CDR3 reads CASSHVTGGEGLLDTQYF. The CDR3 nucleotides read TGTGCCAGCAGCCACGTCACCGGGGGGGAGGGCCTTCTTGATACGCAGTATTTT.

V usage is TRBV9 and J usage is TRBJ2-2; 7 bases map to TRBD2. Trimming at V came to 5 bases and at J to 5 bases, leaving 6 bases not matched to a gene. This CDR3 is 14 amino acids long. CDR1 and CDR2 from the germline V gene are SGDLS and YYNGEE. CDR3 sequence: CASSQLARTGELFF. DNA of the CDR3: TGTGCCAGCAGTCAACTAGCGAGGACCGGGGAGCTGTTTTTT.

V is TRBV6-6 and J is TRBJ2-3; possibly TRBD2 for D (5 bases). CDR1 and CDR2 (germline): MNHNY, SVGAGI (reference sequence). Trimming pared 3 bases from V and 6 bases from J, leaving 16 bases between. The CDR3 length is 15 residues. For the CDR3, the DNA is TGTGCCAGCAGTTATATGACGGGAAGGATGGATACGCAGTATTTT. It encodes CASSYMTGRMDTQYF.

CDR3 sequence: CASSWDRANEKLFF. The CDR3 DNA reads TGTGCCAGCAGTTGGGACAGGGCTAATGAAAAACTGTTTTTT. The V call is TRBV27, the J call TRBJ1-4; 9 bases agree with TRBD1. V was clipped by 4 bases and J by 3 bases; unmatched bases: 0. This CDR3 spans 14 amino acids. CDR1 is MNHEY, CDR2 SMNVEV, per germline (reference sequence).

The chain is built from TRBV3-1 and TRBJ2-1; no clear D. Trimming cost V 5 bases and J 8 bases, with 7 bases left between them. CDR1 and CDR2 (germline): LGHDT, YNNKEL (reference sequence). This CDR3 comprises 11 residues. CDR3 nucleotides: TGTGCCAGCAGCAAAGCCTATGAGCAGTTCTTC. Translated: CASSKAYEQFF.

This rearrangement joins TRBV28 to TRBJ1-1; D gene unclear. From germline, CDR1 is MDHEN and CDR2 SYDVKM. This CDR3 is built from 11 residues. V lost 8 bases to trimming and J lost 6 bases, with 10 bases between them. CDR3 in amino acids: CASERGSEAFF. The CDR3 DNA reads TGTGCCAGCGAGCGGGGTTCTGAAGCTTTCTTT. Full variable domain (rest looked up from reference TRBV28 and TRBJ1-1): DVKVTQSSRYLVKRTGEKVFLECVQDMDHENMFWYRQDPGLGLRLIYFSYDVKMKEKGDIPEGYSVSREKKERFSLILESASTNQTSMYLCASERGSEAFFGQGTRLTVV.

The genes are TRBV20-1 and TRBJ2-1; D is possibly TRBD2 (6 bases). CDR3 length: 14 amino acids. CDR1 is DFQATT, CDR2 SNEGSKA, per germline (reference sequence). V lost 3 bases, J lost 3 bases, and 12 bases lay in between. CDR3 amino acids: CSASARELYNEQFF. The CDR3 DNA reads TGCAGTGCTAGCGCGCGGGAACTCTACAATGAGCAGTTCTTC.

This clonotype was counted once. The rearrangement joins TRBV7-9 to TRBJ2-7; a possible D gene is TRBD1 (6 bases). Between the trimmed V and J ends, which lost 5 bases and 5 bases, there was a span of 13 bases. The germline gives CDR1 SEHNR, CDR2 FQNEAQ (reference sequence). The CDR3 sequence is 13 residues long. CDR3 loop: CASSALQGHEQYF. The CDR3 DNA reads TGTGCCAGCAGCGCCCTACAGGGCCACGAGCAGTACTTC.

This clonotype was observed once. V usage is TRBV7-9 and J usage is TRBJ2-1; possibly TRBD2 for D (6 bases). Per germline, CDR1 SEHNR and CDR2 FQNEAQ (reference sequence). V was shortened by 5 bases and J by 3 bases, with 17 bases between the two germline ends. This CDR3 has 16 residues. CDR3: CASSGGTTILYNEQFF. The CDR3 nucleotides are TGTGCCAGCAGCGGGGGGACCACCATTCTCTACAATGAGCAGTTCTTC.

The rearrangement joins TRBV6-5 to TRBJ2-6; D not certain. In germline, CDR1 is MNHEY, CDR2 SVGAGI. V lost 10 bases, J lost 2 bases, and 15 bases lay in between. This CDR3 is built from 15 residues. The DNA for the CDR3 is TGTGCCACCTCGTACACCGATGCTGGGGCCAACGTCCTGACTTTC. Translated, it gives CATSYTDAGANVLTF.

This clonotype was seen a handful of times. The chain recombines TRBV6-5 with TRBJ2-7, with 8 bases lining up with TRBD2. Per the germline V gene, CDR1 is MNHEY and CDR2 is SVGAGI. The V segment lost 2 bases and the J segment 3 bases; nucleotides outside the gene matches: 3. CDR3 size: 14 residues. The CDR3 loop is CASSYTGLDYEQYF. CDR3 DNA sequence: TGTGCCAGCAGTTACACGGGACTAGACTACGAGCAGTACTTC.

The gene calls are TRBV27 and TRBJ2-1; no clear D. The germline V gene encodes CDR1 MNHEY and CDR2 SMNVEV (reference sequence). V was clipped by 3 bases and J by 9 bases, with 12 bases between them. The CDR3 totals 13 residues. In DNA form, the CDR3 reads TGTGCCAGCAGTTTGGGCCAAAGGACTGAGCAGTTCTTC. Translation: CASSLGQRTEQFF.

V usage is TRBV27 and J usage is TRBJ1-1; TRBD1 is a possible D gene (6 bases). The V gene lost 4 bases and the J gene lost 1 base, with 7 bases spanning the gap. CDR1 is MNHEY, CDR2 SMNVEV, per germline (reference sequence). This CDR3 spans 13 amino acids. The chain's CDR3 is CASSSGQNTEAFF. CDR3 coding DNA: TGTGCCAGCAGTTCGGGACAGAACACTGAAGCTTTCTTT.

The CDR3 DNA reads TGTGCCAGCAGCCCCGGGACTAGCTCCTACAATGAGCAGTTCTTC. Its translation: CASSPGTSSYNEQFF. The chain carries TRBV5-6 and TRBJ2-1; TRBD2 agrees at 8 bases. The junction had 3 bases not matched to a gene; V was cut back by 4 bases and J by 0 bases. CDR3 length: 15 residues. Germline assignment: CDR1 SGHDT and CDR2 YYEEEE.

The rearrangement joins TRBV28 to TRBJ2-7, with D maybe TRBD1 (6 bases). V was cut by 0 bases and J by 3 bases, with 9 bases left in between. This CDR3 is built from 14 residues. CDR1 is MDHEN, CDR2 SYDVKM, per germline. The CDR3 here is CASSLWAGDYEQYF. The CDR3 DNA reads TGTGCCAGCAGTTTATGGGCAGGGGACTACGAGCAGTACTTC.

The DNA for the CDR3 is TGTGCTAGTGGTTTGGGTGACGGACCAAAAGAGACCCAGTACTTC. Translating gives CASGLGDGPKETQYF. The V gene is TRBV12-5, the J gene TRBJ2-5; D gene uncertain. The germline V gene encodes CDR1 LGHNT and CDR2 FRNRAP. Between the trimmed V and J ends, which lost 1 base and 3 bases, there was a span of 12 bases. The CDR3 consists of 15 residues.

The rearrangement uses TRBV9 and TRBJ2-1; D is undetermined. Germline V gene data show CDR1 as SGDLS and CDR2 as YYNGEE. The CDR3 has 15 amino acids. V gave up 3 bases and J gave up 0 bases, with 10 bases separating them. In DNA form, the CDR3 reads TGTGCCAGCAGCGACGAGAAAAGCTCCTACAATGAGCAGTTCTTC. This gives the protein CASSDEKSSYNEQFF.

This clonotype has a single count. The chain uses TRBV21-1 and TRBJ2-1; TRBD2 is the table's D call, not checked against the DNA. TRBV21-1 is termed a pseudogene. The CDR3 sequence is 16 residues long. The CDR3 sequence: CASSPKVTSGETEQFF. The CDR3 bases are TGTGCCAGCAGCCCGAAGGTCACTAGCGGGGAGACTGAGCAGTTCTTC.

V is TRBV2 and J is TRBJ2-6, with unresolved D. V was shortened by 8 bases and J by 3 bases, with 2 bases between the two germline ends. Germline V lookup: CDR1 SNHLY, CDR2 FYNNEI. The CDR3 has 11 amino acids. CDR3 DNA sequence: TGTGCCAGCCATGGGGCCAACGTCCTGACTTTC. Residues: CASHGANVLTF.

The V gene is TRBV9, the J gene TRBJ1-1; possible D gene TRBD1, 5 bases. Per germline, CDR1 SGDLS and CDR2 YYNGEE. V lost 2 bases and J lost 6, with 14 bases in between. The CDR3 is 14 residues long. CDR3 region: CASSVNSWGPEAFF. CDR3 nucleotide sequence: TGTGCCAGCAGCGTGAACTCCTGGGGCCCTGAAGCTTTCTTT. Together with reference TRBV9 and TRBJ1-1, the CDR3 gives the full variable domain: DSGVTQTPKHLITATGQRVTLRCSPRSGDLSVYWYQQSLDQGLQFLIQYYNGEERAKGNILERFSAQQFPDLHSELNLSSLELGDSALYFCASSVNSWGPEAFFGQGTRLTVV.

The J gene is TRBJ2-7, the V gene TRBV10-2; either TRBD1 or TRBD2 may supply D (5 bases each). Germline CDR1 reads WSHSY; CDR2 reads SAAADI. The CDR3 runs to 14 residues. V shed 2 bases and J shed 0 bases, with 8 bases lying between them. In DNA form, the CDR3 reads TGCGCCAGCAGTGAGATCGGGGCCTCCTACGAGCAGTACTTC. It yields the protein CASSEIGASYEQYF.

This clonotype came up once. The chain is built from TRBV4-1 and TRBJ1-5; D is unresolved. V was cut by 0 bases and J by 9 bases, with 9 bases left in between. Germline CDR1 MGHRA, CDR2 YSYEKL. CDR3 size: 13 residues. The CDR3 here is CASSQEMPRPQHF. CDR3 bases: TGCGCCAGCAGCCAAGAGATGCCTAGGCCCCAGCATTTT.